These T cell receptor beta chains were read from a single sample in a study of blood T cell repertoires in COVID-19. Generated by immunoSEQ multiplex PCR, the TCRdb table keeps only in-frame clones and is missing some. The profile shows about 50,000 clones, roughly 89% of them singletons. What was sequenced was peripheral blood. Receptor source: a woman aged 55 to 70 with COVID-19, enrolled during active disease. Both conserved end residues are part of each CDR3. A D gene is named only where the DNA matches it firmly. Part of the rows lack a size; the others show once, few, many or a class for expanded clones.

NA	TRBJ1-4	NA	TRBV30	CAWSSYPQGVEKLFF	TGTGCCTGGAGTTCCTACCCCCAGGGCGTCGAAAAACTGTTTTTT
NA	TRBJ1-2	NA	TRBV6-5	CASSYSGDYGYTF	TGTGCCAGCAGTTACTCAGGGGACTATGGCTACACCTTC
once	TRBJ2-1	TRBD2	TRBV19	CASRSLAPGGDEQFF	TGTGCCAGTAGGTCACTAGCGCCAGGAGGGGATGAGCAGTTCTTC
NA	TRBJ1-4	NA	TRBV28	CASRPLAGYEKLFF	TGTGCCAGCAGACCTCTCGCGGGGTACGAAAAACTGTTTTTT
NA	TRBJ2-4	NA	TRBV28	CASVSSRDIQYF	TGTGCCAGCGTCAGTTCGCGGGACATTCAGTACTTC
NA	TRBJ2-3	TRBD2	TRBV5-6	CASSYAGTSVTDTQYF	TGTGCCAGCAGCTATGCCGGGACTAGTGTCACAGATACGCAGTATTTT
NA	TRBJ2-7	TRBD2	TRBV28	CASSMISGRAGEQYF	TGTGCCAGCAGCATGATCAGCGGGAGGGCCGGCGAGCAGTACTTC
NA	TRBJ2-3	TRBD2	TRBV10-1	CASSERSGVTDTQYF	TGCGCCAGCAGTGAAAGAAGCGGGGTCACAGATACGCAGTATTTT
NA	TRBJ1-3	NA	TRBV7-9	CASSFAGSGNTIYF	TGTGCCAGCAGCTTTGCAGGGTCTGGAAACACCATATATTTT
NA	TRBJ1-2	TRBD1	TRBV4-2	CASSAGQGAGGYTF	TGTGCCAGCAGCGCGGGACAGGGGGCGGGTGGCTACACCTTC
NA	TRBJ1-1	TRBD1	TRBV6-4	CASSQTGDTEAFF	TGTGCCAGCAGTCAGACAGGGGACACTGAAGCTTTCTTT
NA	TRBJ1-5	NA	TRBV4-1	CASSQEWETLGNQPQHF	TGCGCCAGCAGCCAAGAATGGGAGACTTTAGGGAATCAGCCCCAGCATTTT
NA	TRBJ1-2	NA	TRBV9	CASSVEQGNYGYTF	TGTGCCAGCAGCGTAGAGCAGGGGAACTATGGCTACACCTTC
once	TRBJ2-7	NA	TRBV30	CAWTPSAYEQYF	TGTGCCTGGACCCCGTCTGCCTACGAGCAGTACTTC
NA	TRBJ1-1	TRBD1	TRBV29-1	CSVMTGASTEAFF	TGCAGCGTTATGACAGGGGCCAGCACTGAAGCTTTCTTT
NA	TRBJ2-5	NA	TRBV5-6	CASSLDRQETQYF	TGTGCCAGCAGCTTGGACAGACAAGAGACCCAGTACTTC
NA	TRBJ1-5	NA	TRBV10-3	CAISDSVRGGINNQPQHF	TGTGCCATCAGTGATTCGGTCAGGGGTGGTATAAACAATCAGCCCCAGCATTTT
NA	TRBJ2-2	NA	TRBV6-5	CATWGRVNTGELFF	TGTGCCACCTGGGGGCGGGTTAACACCGGGGAGCTGTTTTTT
once	TRBJ1-1	NA	TRBV27	CASSVMRSPTNTEAFF	TGTGCCAGCAGCGTTATGAGGTCCCCCACAAACACTGAAGCTTTCTTT
NA	TRBJ2-7	NA	TRBV7-2	CASSPGWAADEQYF	TGTGCCAGCAGCCCCGGTTGGGCAGCCGACGAGCAGTACTTC
NA	TRBJ1-1	TRBD1	TRBV3-1/TRBV3-2	CASSQDQQGFGEAFF	TGTGCCAGCAGCCAAGACCAACAGGGGTTTGGTGAAGCTTTCTTT
NA	TRBJ2-6	NA	TRBV7-2	CASSFQVGSGANVLTF	TGTGCCAGCAGCTTTCAGGTGGGCTCTGGGGCCAACGTCCTGACTTTC
NA	TRBJ1-1	NA	TRBV4-3	CASSQDPNREAFF	TGCGCCAGCAGCCAAGATCCTAATCGGGAAGCTTTCTTT
NA	TRBJ1-1	NA	TRBV21-1	CASSTRGHLNTEAFF	TGTGCCAGCAGCACCCGGGGACATCTGAACACTGAAGCTTTCTTT
few	TRBJ1-1	NA	TRBV10-1	CASSSDKNTEAFF	TGCGCCAGCAGTTCGGACAAGAACACTGAAGCTTTCTTT
NA	TRBJ2-3	NA	TRBV10-3	CAISLNGVPDTQYF	TGTGCCATCAGCCTAAACGGGGTTCCAGATACGCAGTATTTT
NA	TRBJ2-1	TRBD2	TRBV5-4	CASSSPSGLAGYEQFF	TGTGCCAGCAGCTCGCCCTCGGGACTAGCGGGGTATGAGCAGTTCTTC
NA	TRBJ1-3	NA	TRBV29-1	CSVASSGNTIYF	TGCAGCGTTGCGAGCTCTGGAAACACCATATATTTT
once	TRBJ2-3	NA	TRBV2	CASIREGDTQYF	TGTGCCAGCATACGGGAAGGCGATACGCAGTATTTT
NA	TRBJ1-2	NA	TRBV29-1	CSVGRVGGYGYTF	TGCAGCGTCGGGCGGGTGGGGGGCTATGGCTACACCTTC
NA	TRBJ2-7	NA	TRBV7-2	CASSQAGMTPYEQYF	TGTGCCAGCAGCCAGGCGGGGATGACCCCCTACGAGCAGTACTTC
NA	TRBJ1-6	NA	TRBV19	CASSRDWDNSPLHF	TGTGCCAGTAGCAGAGACTGGGATAATTCACCCCTCCACTTT
NA	TRBJ1-5	TRBD1	TRBV6-5	CASNEQGVEQPQHF	TGTGCCAGCAACGAACAGGGGGTGGAACAGCCCCAGCATTTT
NA	TRBJ1-2	TRBD1	TRBV9	CASSVSPDRGYGYTF	TGTGCCAGCAGCGTATCTCCCGACAGGGGCTATGGCTACACCTTC
NA	TRBJ2-5	NA	TRBV5-1	CASSPEVQETQYF	TGCGCCAGCAGCCCCGAGGTACAAGAGACCCAGTACTTC